The 27 T cell receptor beta chains reported below all come from one sample, sequenced in a study of blood T cell repertoires in COVID-19. Sequencing used immunoSEQ multiplex PCR; TCRdb keeps in-frame clones, though not all of them. The sample gives approximately 170,000 clones, around 87% of which show up once; 2.5% to 3% is in the top ten. Sequenced sample: peripheral blood. The receptors come from a woman older than 75 with COVID-19, enrolled during active disease.

The chain employs TRBV5-1 and TRBJ2-7; TRBD1 matches 11 bases. The CDR3 consists of 15 residues. V dropped 6 bases and J dropped 4; count of bases not matched to a gene: 9. The germline V gene has CDR1 SGHRS and CDR2 YFSETQ. The CDR3 nucleotides read TGCGCCAGCACGTTAACCGGGACAGGGGGATACGAGCAGTACTTC. This codes for CASTLTGTGGYEQYF.

The gene calls are TRBV4-2 and TRBJ2-5, with 7 bases aligning to TRBD1. V shed 0 bases, J shed 2 bases, and the junction held 3 bases outside the gene matches. The germline V gene encodes CDR1 LGHNA and CDR2 YNFKEQ. The CDR3 has 15 residues. CDR3 DNA sequence: TGTGCCAGCAGCCAAGAAACGGGACAGCAAGAGACCCAGTACTTC. Its translation is CASSQETGQQETQYF.

The chain couples TRBV5-1 to TRBJ2-1; 9 bases line up with TRBD2. The CDR3 runs 14 residues. From germline, CDR1 is SGHRS and CDR2 YFSETQ. V shed 3 bases, J shed 5 bases, and the junction held 3 bases outside the gene matches. CDR3 nucleotides: TGCGCCAGCAGCTCGGCGGGAGGGAACAATGAGCAGTTCTTC. Amino acids: CASSSAGGNNEQFF.

The chain is built from TRBV4-1 and TRBJ2-3; 9 bases line up with TRBD2. Germline CDR1 MGHRA, CDR2 YSYEKL. There are 17 residues in the CDR3. Unmatched junction bases numbered 9, after V lost 0 bases and J lost 5 bases. The DNA for the CDR3 is TGCGCCAGCAGCCAAGAAATCGGCGGGAGGGCCAGAGATACGCAGTATTTT. This translates into CASSQEIGGRARDTQYF.

V usage is TRBV7-2 and J usage is TRBJ2-1, with TRBD2 matching 10 bases. The CDR3 is made up of 15 amino acids. V was clipped by 5 bases and J by 7 bases; unmatched bases: 8. Germline V gene data show CDR1 as SGHTA and CDR2 as FQGNSA. The CDR3 nucleotides are TGTGCCAGCAGCCCCTCTAGCGGGAGTCTTAATGAGCAGTTCTTC. Translated, it gives CASSPSSGSLNEQFF. Drawing the rest from reference TRBV7-2 and TRBJ2-1, the complete variable domain is GAGVSQSPSNKVTEKGKDVELRCDPISGHTALYWYRQSLGQGLEFLIYFQGNSAPDKSGLPSDRFSAERTGGSVSTLTIQRTQQEDSAVYLCASSPSSGSLNEQFFGPGTRLTVL.

The chain is built from TRBV7-2 and TRBJ2-3; 10 bases are a match to TRBD2. Germline-derived CDR1 and CDR2 are SGHTA and FQGNSA. The V and J ends lost 5 bases and 3 bases, in that order; junction bases with no gene match: 5. The CDR3 covers 15 residues. The CDR3 coding sequence is TGTGCCAGCAGCAGACCGGGACTAGCGACAGATACGCAGTATTTT. Its translation: CASSRPGLATDTQYF.

The chain employs TRBV5-4 and TRBJ2-1; the D gene is possibly TRBD1 (6 bases). Trimming took off 4 bases at V and 0 bases at J, with 14 bases between the two ends. Germline CDR1 is SGHNT and CDR2 is YYREEE (reference sequence). The CDR3 consists of 16 residues. Here the CDR3 DNA reads TGTGCCAGCAGCCCGCTCCAGGGGAGCTCCTACAATGAGCAGTTCTTC. It encodes CASSPLQGSSYNEQFF.

The rearrangement links TRBV7-3 to TRBJ2-3, with a weak D call TRBD2 (6 bases). Germline CDR1 is SGHTA and CDR2 is FQGTGA. The CDR3 length is 19 residues. The V end lost 5 bases, the J end lost 2 bases, and 26 bases lay between the germline ends. The CDR3 sequence is CASSPSPVVGEAYTDTQYF. The CDR3 DNA follows: TGTGCCAGCAGCCCATCCCCGGTGGTGGGGGAGGCCTACACAGATACGCAGTATTTT.

This rearrangement joins TRBV1 to TRBJ2-1; the table calls TRBD1, which could not be checked here. TRBV1 is a pseudogene segment. The CDR3 length is 22 residues. This CDR3 reads CTSSQDGVRWTASGPSYNEQFF. The CDR3 nucleotides read TGCACCAGCAGCCAAGATGGAGTTCGATGGACAGCCTCCGGACCTTCCTACAATGAGCAGTTCTTC.

This clone was recorded a few times. The chain links TRBV27 to TRBJ1-6; no definite D call. CDR3 length equals 12 residues. CDR1 MNHEY and CDR2 SMNVEV come from the germline V gene (reference sequence). The V end lost 5 bases, the J end lost 6 bases, and 5 bases lay between the germline ends. CDR3 protein: CASSPSNSPLHF. The CDR3 DNA follows: TGTGCCAGCAGTCCGAGTAATTCACCCCTCCACTTT.

The chain carries TRBV11-2 and TRBJ2-1; 9 bases are shared with TRBD1. V lost 2 bases, J lost 5 bases, and 10 bases stayed unmatched. This CDR3 is built from 17 residues. CDR1 is SGHAT, CDR2 FQNNGV, per germline. CDR3 coding DNA: TGTGCCAGCAGCTTAACCCGGGCCGGGACAGGGAACAATGAGCAGTTCTTC. It yields the protein CASSLTRAGTGNNEQFF.

This chain connects TRBV5-5 to TRBJ2-4; 7 positions match TRBD1. This CDR3 has 14 amino acids. Germline V gives CDR1 SGHKS, CDR2 YYEKEE (reference sequence). The J segment lost 15 bases and the V segment lost 3 bases, leaving 15 bases of the junction unmatched. The CDR3 nucleotides read TGTGCCAGCAGCTCCAGGCCGTACGACAGGGCGGGGTACTTC. It encodes CASSSRPYDRAGYF. Drawing the rest from reference TRBV5-5 and TRBJ2-4, the complete variable domain is DAGVTQSPTHLIKTRGQQVTLRCSPISGHKSVSWYQQVLGQGPQFIFQYYEKEERGRGNFPDRFSARQFPNYSSELNVNALLLGDSALYLCASSSRPYDRAGYFGAGTRLSVL.

This rearrangement joins TRBV24-1 to TRBJ2-2, with D perhaps matching TRBD2 (5 bases). This CDR3 region has 17 residues. V lost 4 bases and J 0 bases, leaving 14 bases between the germline ends. The germline gives CDR1 KGHDR, CDR2 SFDVKD. The CDR3 nucleotides are TGTGCCACCAGTGAATCTACCAGCGGTACGAACACCGGGGAGCTGTTTTTT. Translation: CATSESTSGTNTGELFF.

This clone has only one observation. The chain links TRBV6-2 or TRBV6-3 to TRBJ2-2, with 8 bases identical to TRBD2. The CDR3 spans 17 residues. The germline gives CDR1 MNHEY, CDR2 SVGEGT. J was trimmed by 5 bases and V by 0 bases; bases with no gene match: 8. The CDR3 loop is CASSYSWLAGSTGELFF. The CDR3 bases are TGTGCCAGCAGTTACTCGTGGTTAGCGGGATCAACCGGGGAGCTGTTTTTT.

The chain couples TRBV5-1 to TRBJ1-1; D may be TRBD1 (5 bases). This CDR3 spans 14 amino acids. Germline V CDR1 and CDR2: SGHRS, YFSETQ. With 4 bases removed from V and 5 bases from J, the gap between germline ends came to 15 bases. The CDR3 protein is CASSGGTAGTEAFF. DNA for the CDR3: TGCGCCAGCAGCGGAGGGACCGCCGGGACTGAAGCTTTCTTT.

CDR3 bases: TGTGCCACCAGTGATTTTTCAGGGGGCCGCGGGGAGCTGTTTTTT. It encodes CATSDFSGGRGELFF. The chain carries TRBV24-1 and TRBJ2-2; the match to TRBD1 covers 8 bases. Germline V CDR1 and CDR2: KGHDR, SFDVKD. This CDR3 has 15 residues. V was pared by 1 base and J by 7 bases, with 4 bases of the junction left unmatched.

This chain uses TRBV12-3 or TRBV12-4 with TRBJ1-1; D may be TRBD1 (5 bases). Trimming removed 7 bases from V and 6 bases from J, with 9 bases in between. The CDR3 is made up of 11 amino acids. In nucleotides, the CDR3 is TGTGCCAGCACCCGGGGGGCTGAAGCTTTCTTT. This encodes CASTRGAEAFF.

The CDR3 protein is CASNRLARGSPLHF. In nucleotides, the CDR3 is TGTGCCAGCAATAGGCTTGCCAGGGGATCACCCCTCCACTTT. The rearrangement uses TRBV6-5 and TRBJ1-6; D possibly corresponds to TRBD1 (6 bases). V was pared by 7 bases and J by 10 bases, with 17 bases between. Germline CDR1 and CDR2: MNHEY and SVGAGI. The CDR3 is 14 residues long.

The chain has TRBV5-1 and TRBJ1-2, with D hard to call. V was clipped by 4 bases and J by 2 bases, with 12 bases between them. Germline V gene lookup returns CDR1 SGHRS and CDR2 YFSETQ. The CDR3 spans 14 residues. This CDR3 is CASSPADPNYGYTF. Here the CDR3 DNA reads TGCGCCAGCAGCCCAGCGGACCCGAACTATGGCTACACCTTC.

The V call is TRBV11-3, the J call TRBJ2-3; no definite D call. Trimming pared 0 bases from V and 0 bases from J, leaving 7 bases between. CDR3 length equals 15 residues. The germline V gene encodes CDR1 SGHNT and CDR2 YENEEA. The CDR3 DNA reads as TGTGCCAGCAGCTTAGATTTGCGTAGCACAGATACGCAGTATTTT. Its protein product is CASSLDLRSTDTQYF. The whole variable domain, filled in from reference TRBV11-3 and TRBJ2-3, reads EAGVVQSPRYKIIEKKQPVAFWCNPISGHNTLYWYLQNLGQGPELLIRYENEEAVDDSQLPKDRFSAERLKGVDSTLKIQPAELGDSAVYLCASSLDLRSTDTQYFGPGTRLTVL.

V and J are TRBV28 and TRBJ2-1; 9 nucleotides match TRBD1. Germline CDR1 is MDHEN and CDR2 is SYDVKM. The V segment lost 7 bases and the J segment 7 bases; nucleotides outside the gene matches: 11. The CDR3 totals 15 residues. Here the CDR3 DNA reads TGTGCCAGCAATAAGAGAGGGACAGGGAGGAATGAGCAGTTCTTC. Amino acid sequence: CASNKRGTGRNEQFF.

This clone showed up just a few times. The genes are TRBV6-2 or TRBV6-3 and TRBJ1-1; TRBD1 agrees at 12 bases. CDR1 is MNHEY, CDR2 SVGEGT, per germline. There are 18 residues in the CDR3. J was trimmed by 4 bases and V by 6 bases; bases with no gene match: 15. CDR3 in amino acids: CASSHPGQGATVATEAFF. CDR3 sequence (DNA): TGTGCCAGCAGCCACCCGGGACAGGGGGCGACAGTTGCCACTGAAGCTTTCTTT.

The chain uses TRBV2 and TRBJ2-6; a weak D match, TRBD1 (6 bases). CDR1 and CDR2 from the germline V gene are SNHLY and FYNNEI. The V and J ends lost 9 bases and 0 bases respectively, with 12 bases between them. The CDR3 consists of 15 residues. CDR3 sequence: CARGTPYSGANVLTF. CDR3 nucleotide sequence: TGTGCCAGAGGGACACCATACTCTGGGGCCAACGTCCTGACTTTC.

This sequence joins TRBV5-4 and TRBJ1-1, with D perhaps matching TRBD1 (5 bases). This CDR3 spans 15 amino acids. The germline V gene encodes CDR1 SGHNT and CDR2 YYREEE (reference sequence). V gave up 0 bases and J gave up 1 base, with 10 bases separating them. CDR3 amino acids: CASSLAQGANTEAFF. For the CDR3, the DNA is TGTGCCAGCAGCTTGGCCCAGGGTGCGAACACTGAAGCTTTCTTT.

The chain carries TRBV9 and TRBJ2-1, with D possibly being TRBD2 (6 bases). Per germline, CDR1 SGDLS and CDR2 YYNGEE. Trimming took off 3 bases at V and 0 bases at J, with 10 bases between the two ends. This CDR3 has 15 amino acids. The CDR3 loop is CASSARENSYNEQFF. CDR3 DNA: TGTGCCAGCAGCGCCCGGGAGAACTCCTACAATGAGCAGTTCTTC.

The rearrangement links TRBV28 to TRBJ1-1; TRBD1 might be the D (6 bases). Trimming took off 6 bases at V and 4 bases at J, with 18 bases between the two ends. Looked up from germline, CDR1 is MDHEN and CDR2 is SYDVKM. The CDR3 has 15 residues. This CDR3 is CASSLGGGGRTEAFF. The CDR3 DNA reads TGTGCCAGCAGCCTAGGTGGGGGGGGCCGCACTGAAGCTTTCTTT.

The V and J genes are TRBV3-1 (or the pseudogene TRBV3-2) and TRBJ2-1, with 14 bases identical to TRBD2. The CDR3 runs 14 residues. Germline trimming cut 4 bases from V and 9 bases from J; bases unmatched to any gene: 2. Germline V gene data show CDR1 as LGHDT and CDR2 as YNNKEL (reference sequence). CDR3 protein: CASSPGLAGVEQFF. The CDR3, as DNA: TGTGCCAGCAGCCCGGGACTAGCGGGAGTTGAGCAGTTCTTC.